This TCR beta chain is from a study of siplizumab effects on memory and regulatory T cells. Study-level findings and limits: Greater diversity than memory cells seemed evident in naive T cells, which also appeared to be major alloresponse contributors. Unstimulated subsets accounted for the mapping of only a minor share of the clones that were alloreactive.

The CDR3 has 15 residues. V lost 1 base and J 2 bases, leaving 12 bases between the germline ends. CDR1 ENHRY and CDR2 SYGVKD come from the germline V gene. For every sample, 90,000 to 100,000 TCR templates were assayed. TCRdb keeps only in-frame clones here, not all; method: immunoSEQ multiplex PCR. Here the sample spans approximately 94,000 clones, over 85% being singletons. As to this clone: Antigen unknown.

Material: CD8+ T cells sorted from blood. This sequence originates from a human donor in good health. The chain has TRBV10-3 and TRBJ2-7; tentative D call: TRBD2 (5 bases). The CDR3 spells CAISEYTTGTYEQYF. The CDR3 nucleotides are TGTGCCATCAGTGAGTATACCACGGGAACCTACGAGCAGTACTTC.